This TCR beta chain originates from a study of T cells in Graves' hyperthyroidism and ophthalmopathy. V was clipped by 5 bases and J by 5 bases; unmatched bases: 8. The CDR3 totals 16 residues. PBMCs were sourced from more than 9 ml fresh peripheral blood. Authors of the study amplified TCR beta CDR3 regions from RNA transcripts. HTBI primers were the set used in a first-round RT-PCR of the TCR CDR3. TCRdb called the multiplex PCR reads again in MiXCR, with one record for every CDR3 protein. Of 550,000 to 800,000 distinct CDR3 sequences listed, about a sixth are singletons. About this clonotype itself: Antigen unknown.

Whole-study results and caveats: Most thyroid clonotypes with frequency above 0.001 were detected in blood. A model of 13 V-J pairs discriminated ophthalmopathy from stable hyperthyroidism.

The TCR originated in a man between 18 and 35 years old with Graves' hyperthyroidism. The specimen was blood. The rearrangement uses TRBV12-3 or TRBV12-4 and TRBJ2-2; 10 bases align to TRBD1. Written as DNA, the CDR3 is TGTGCCAGCAGTCCTTACGGACAGGGGGGGACCGGGGAGCTGTTTTTT. Protein sequence: CASSPYGQGGTGELFF.